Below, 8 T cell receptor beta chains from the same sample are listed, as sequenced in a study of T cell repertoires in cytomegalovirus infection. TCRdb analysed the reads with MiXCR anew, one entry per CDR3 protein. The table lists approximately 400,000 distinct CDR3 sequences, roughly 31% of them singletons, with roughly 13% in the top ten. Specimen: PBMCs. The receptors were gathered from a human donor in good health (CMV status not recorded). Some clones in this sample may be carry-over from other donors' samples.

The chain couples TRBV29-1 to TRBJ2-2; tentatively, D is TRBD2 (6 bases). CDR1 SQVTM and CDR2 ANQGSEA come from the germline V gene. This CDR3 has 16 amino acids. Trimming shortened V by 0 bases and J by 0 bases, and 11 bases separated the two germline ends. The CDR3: CSVEDPWGANTGELFF. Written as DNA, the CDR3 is TGCAGCGTTGAAGATCCGTGGGGGGCGAACACCGGGGAGCTGTTTTTT.

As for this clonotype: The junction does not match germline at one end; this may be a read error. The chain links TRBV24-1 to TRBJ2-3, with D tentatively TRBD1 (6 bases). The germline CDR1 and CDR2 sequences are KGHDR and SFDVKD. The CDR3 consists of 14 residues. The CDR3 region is CATSYFKGADTQYF. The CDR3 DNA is TGTGCCACCAGTTATTTTAAGGGGGCAGATACGCAGTATTTT.

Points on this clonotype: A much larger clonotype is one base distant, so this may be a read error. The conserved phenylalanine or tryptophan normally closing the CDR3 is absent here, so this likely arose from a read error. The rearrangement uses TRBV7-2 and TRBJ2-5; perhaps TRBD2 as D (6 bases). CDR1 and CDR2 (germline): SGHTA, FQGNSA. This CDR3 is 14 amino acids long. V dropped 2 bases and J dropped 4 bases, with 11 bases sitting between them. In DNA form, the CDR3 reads TGTGCCAGCAGCTTAAGTGCGGGGACAGAGACCCAGTACTTA. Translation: CASSLSAGTETQYL.

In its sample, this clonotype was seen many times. CDR3: CSARDIDTWANEKLFF. CDR3 bases: TGCAGTGCTAGAGATATCGATACATGGGCTAATGAAAAACTGTTTTTT. This rearrangement joins TRBV20-1 to TRBJ1-4; D is unresolved. Germline assignment: CDR1 DFQATT and CDR2 SNEGSKA (reference sequence). V lost 0 bases and J 3 bases, leaving 14 bases between the germline ends. This CDR3 has 16 amino acids.

Written as DNA, the CDR3 is TGTGCCAGCAGCCCTATTGTTGGACAGGCGGGGGAGCAGTACTTC. It is translated as CASSPIVGQAGEQYF. The rearrangement uses TRBV7-2 and TRBJ2-7, with D perhaps TRBD1 (7 bases). Germline V gene lookup returns CDR1 SGHTA and CDR2 FQGNSA. Trimming stripped 5 bases from V and 7 bases from J, with 21 bases between. The CDR3 is 15 residues long.

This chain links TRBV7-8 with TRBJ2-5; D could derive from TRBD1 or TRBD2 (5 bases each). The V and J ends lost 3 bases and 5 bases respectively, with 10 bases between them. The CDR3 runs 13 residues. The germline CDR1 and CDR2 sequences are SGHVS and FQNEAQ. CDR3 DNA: TGTGCCAGCAGCTTGGTGGGACCGGAGACCCAGTACTTC. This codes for CASSLVGPETQYF.

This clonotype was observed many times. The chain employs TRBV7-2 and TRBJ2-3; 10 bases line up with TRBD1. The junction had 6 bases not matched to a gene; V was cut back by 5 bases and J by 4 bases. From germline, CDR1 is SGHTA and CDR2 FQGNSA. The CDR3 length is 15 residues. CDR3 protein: CASSLGGTGADTQYF. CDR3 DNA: TGTGCCAGCAGCCTAGGGGGGACAGGGGCAGATACGCAGTATTTT.

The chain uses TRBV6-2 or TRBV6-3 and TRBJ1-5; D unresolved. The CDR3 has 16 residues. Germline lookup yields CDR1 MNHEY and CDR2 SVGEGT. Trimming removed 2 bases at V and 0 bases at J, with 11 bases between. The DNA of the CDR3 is TGTGCCAGCAGTTACGTGAAAGGGTCTAGCAATCAGCCCCAGCATTTT. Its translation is CASSYVKGSSNQPQHF.